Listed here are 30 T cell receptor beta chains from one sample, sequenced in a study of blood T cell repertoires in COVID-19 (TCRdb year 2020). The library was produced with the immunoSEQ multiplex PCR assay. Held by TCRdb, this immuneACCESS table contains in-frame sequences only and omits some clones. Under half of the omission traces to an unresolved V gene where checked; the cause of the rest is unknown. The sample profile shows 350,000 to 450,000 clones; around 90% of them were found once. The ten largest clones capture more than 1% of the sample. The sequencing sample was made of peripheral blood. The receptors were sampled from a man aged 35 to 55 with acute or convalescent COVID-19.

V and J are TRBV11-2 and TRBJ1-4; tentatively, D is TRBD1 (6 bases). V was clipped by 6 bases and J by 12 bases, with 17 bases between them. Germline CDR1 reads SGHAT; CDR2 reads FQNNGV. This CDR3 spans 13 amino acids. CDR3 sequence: CASSLVQGRELFF. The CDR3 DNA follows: TGTGCCAGCAGTCTAGTGCAGGGGCGGGAACTGTTTTTT.

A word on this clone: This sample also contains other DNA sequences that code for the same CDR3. The chain's CDR3 is CASSLGATDTQYF. CDR3 DNA: TGTGCCAGCAGCTTAGGGGCAACAGATACGCAGTATTTT. This chain joins TRBV7-3 and TRBJ2-3; D is possibly TRBD1 (5 bases). CDR3 length: 13 residues. V was cut by 2 bases and J by 3 bases, with 6 bases left in between. Germline V gives CDR1 SGHTA, CDR2 FQGTGA.

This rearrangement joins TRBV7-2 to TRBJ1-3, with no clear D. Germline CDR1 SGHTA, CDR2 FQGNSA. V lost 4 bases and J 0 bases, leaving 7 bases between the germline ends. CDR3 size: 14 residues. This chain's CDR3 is CASSSRGSGNTIYF. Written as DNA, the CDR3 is TGTGCCAGCAGCTCACGGGGCTCTGGAAACACCATATATTTT.

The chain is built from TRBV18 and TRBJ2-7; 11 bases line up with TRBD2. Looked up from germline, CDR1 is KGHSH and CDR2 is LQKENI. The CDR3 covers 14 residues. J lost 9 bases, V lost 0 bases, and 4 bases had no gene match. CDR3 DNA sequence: TGTGCCAGCTCACCACCACTAGCGGGAGAAGGGCAGTACTTC. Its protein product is CASSPPLAGEGQYF. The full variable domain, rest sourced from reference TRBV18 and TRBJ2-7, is NAGVMQNPRHLVRRRGQEARLRCSPMKGHSHVYWYRQLPEEGLKFMVYLQKENIIDESGMPKERFSAEFPKEGPSILRIQQVVRGDSAAYFCASSPPLAGEGQYFGPGTRLTVT.

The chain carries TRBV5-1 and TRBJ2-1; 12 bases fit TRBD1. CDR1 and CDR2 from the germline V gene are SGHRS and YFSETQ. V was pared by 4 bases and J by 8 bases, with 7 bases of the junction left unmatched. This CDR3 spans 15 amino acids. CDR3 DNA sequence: TGCGCCAGCAGCGAGGGACAGGGGGCTGTCCATGAGCAGTTCTTC. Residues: CASSEGQGAVHEQFF.

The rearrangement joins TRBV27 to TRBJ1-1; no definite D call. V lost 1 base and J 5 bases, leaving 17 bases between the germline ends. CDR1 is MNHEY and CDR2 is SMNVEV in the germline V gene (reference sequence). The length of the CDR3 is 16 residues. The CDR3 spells CASSLLFSGVGTEAFF. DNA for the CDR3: TGTGCCAGCAGTTTATTATTTTCCGGCGTCGGGACTGAAGCTTTCTTT.

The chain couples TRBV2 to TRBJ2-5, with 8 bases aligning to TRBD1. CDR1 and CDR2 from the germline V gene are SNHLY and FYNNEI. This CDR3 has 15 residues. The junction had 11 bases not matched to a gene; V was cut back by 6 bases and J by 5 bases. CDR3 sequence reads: CASRQGQAEFETQYF. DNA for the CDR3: TGTGCCAGCAGACAGGGACAGGCCGAATTCGAGACCCAGTACTTC.

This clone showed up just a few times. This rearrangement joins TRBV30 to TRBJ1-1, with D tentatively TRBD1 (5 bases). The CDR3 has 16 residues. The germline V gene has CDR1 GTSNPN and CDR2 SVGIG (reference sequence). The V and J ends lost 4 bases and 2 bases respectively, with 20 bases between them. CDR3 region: CAWKGQQVGGNTEAFF. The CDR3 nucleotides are TGTGCCTGGAAGGGCCAGCAAGTGGGGGGAAACACTGAAGCTTTCTTT.

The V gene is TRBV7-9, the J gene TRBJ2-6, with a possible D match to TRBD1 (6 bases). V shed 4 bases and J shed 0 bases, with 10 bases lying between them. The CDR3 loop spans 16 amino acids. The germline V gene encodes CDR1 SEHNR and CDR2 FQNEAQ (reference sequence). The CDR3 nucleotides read TGTGCCAGCAGCTCGGGACAACGCTCTGGGGCCAACGTCCTGACTTTC. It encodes CASSSGQRSGANVLTF.

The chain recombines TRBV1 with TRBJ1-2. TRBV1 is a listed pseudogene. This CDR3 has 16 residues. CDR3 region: CTSSLEGSPRCHGYTF. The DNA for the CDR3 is TGCACCAGCAGCCTTGAGGGCTCCCCGCGCTGCCATGGCTACACCTTC.

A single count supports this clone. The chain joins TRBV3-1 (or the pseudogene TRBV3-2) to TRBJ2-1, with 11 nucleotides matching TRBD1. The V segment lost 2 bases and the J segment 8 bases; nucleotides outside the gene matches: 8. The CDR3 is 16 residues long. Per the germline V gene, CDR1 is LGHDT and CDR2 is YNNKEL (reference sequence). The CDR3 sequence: CASSQTGTGGFDEQFF. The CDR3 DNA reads TGTGCCAGCAGCCAAACCGGGACAGGGGGTTTCGATGAGCAGTTCTTC.

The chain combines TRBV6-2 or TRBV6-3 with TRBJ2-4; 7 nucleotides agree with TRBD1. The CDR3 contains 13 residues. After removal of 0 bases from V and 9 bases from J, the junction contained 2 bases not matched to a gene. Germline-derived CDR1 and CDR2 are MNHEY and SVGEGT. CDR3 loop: CASSYSQGSIQYF. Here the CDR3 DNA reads TGTGCCAGCAGTTACTCACAGGGGAGCATTCAGTACTTC.

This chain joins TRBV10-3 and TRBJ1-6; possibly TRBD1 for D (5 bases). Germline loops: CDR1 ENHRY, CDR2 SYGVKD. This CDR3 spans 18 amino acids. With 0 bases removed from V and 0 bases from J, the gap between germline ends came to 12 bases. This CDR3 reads CAISESGKDSSYNSPLHF. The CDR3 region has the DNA TGTGCCATCAGTGAGTCGGGAAAAGACAGCTCCTATAATTCACCCCTCCACTTT.

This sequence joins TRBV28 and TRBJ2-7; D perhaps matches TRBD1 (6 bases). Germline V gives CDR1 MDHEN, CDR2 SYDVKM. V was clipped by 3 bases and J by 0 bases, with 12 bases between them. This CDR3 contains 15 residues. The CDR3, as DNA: TGTGCCAGCAGTTTGCCGACAGGTTACTCCTACGAGCAGTACTTC. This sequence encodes CASSLPTGYSYEQYF. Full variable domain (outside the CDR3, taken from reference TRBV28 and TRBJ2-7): DVKVTQSSRYLVKRTGEKVFLECVQDMDHENMFWYRQDPGLGLRLIYFSYDVKMKEKGDIPEGYSVSREKKERFSLILESASTNQTSMYLCASSLPTGYSYEQYFGPGTRLTVT.

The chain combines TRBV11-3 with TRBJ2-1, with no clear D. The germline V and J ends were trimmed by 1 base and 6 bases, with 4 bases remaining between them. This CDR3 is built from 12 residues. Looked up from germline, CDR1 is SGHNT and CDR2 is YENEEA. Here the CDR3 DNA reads TGTGCCAGCAGCTTAGGGCCCAATGAGCAGTTCTTC. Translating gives CASSLGPNEQFF.

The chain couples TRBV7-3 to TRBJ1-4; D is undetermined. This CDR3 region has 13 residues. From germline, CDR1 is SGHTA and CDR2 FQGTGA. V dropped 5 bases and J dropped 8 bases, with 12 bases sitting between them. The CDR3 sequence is CASSAREGEKLFF. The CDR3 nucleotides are TGTGCCAGCAGCGCCCGAGAGGGCGAAAAACTGTTTTTT.

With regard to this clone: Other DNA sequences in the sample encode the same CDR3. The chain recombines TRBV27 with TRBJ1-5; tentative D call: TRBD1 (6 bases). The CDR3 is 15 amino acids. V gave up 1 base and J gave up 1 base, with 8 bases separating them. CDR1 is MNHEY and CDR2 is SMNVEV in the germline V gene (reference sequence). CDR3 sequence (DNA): TGTGCCAGCAGTTTATGGGGGGGCAGCAATCAGCCCCAGCATTTT. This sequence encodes CASSLWGGSNQPQHF.

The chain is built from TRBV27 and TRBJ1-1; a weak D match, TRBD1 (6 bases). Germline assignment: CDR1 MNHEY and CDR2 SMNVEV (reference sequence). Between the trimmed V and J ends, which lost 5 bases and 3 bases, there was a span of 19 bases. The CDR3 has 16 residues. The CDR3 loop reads CASSPYYRVEDTEAFF. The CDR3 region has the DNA TGTGCCAGCAGTCCATACTACAGGGTGGAGGACACTGAAGCTTTCTTT.

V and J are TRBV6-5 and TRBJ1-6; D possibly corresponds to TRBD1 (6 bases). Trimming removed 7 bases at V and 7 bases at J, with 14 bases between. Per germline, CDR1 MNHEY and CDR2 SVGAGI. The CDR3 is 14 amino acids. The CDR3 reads CASTWQGQNSPLHF. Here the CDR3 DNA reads TGTGCCAGCACCTGGCAGGGGCAAAATTCACCCCTCCACTTT.

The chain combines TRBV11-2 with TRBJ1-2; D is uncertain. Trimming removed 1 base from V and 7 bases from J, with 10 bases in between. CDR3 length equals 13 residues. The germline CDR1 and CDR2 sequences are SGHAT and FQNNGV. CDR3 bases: TGTGCCAGCAGCTTAGGGGCAGAGTTTGGCTACACCTTC. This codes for CASSLGAEFGYTF.

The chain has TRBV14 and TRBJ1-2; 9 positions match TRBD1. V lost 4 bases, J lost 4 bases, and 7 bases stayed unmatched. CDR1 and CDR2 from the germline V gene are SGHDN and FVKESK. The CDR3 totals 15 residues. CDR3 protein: CASSPGTGSFYGYTF. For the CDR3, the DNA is TGTGCCAGCAGCCCCGGGACAGGGAGTTTCTATGGCTACACCTTC.

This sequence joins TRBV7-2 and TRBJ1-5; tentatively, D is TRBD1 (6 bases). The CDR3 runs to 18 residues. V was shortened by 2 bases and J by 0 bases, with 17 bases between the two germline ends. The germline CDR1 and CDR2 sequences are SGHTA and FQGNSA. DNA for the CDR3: TGTGCCAGCAGCTTAAAACAGGGTGATCTTTATAGCAATCAGCCCCAGCATTTT. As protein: CASSLKQGDLYSNQPQHF.

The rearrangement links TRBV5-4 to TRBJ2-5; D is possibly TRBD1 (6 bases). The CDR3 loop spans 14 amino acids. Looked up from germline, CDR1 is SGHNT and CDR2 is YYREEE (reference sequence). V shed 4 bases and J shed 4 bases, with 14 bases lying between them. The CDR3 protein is CASSAQGTTETQYF. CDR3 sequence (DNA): TGTGCCAGCAGCGCGCAGGGGACAACAGAGACCCAGTACTTC.

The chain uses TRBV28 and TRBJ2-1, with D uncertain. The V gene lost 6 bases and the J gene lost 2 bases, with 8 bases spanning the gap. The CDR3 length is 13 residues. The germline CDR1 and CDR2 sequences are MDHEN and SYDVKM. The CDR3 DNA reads TGTGCCAGCAGCAGTCCGACCTACAATGAGCAGTTCTTC. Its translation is CASSSPTYNEQFF.

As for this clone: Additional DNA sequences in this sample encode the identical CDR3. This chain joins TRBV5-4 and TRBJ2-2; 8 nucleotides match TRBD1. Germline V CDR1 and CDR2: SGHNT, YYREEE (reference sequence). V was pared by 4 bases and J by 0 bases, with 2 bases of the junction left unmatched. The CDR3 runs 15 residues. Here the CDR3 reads CASSLRGPNTGELFF. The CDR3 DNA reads TGTGCCAGCAGCCTCAGGGGGCCGAACACCGGGGAGCTGTTTTTT.

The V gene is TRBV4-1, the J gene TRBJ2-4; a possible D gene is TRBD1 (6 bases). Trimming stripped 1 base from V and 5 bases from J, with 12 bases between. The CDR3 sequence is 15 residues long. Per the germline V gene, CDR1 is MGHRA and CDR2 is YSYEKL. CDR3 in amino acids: CASSQATGNQNIQYF. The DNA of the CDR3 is TGCGCCAGCAGCCAAGCGACAGGAAATCAAAACATTCAGTACTTC.

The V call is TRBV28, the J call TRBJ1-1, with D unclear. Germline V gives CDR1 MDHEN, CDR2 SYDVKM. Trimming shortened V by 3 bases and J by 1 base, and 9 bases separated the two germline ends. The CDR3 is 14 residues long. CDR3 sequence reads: CASSFGGGNTEAFF. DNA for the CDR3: TGTGCCAGCAGTTTTGGAGGTGGGAACACTGAAGCTTTCTTT.

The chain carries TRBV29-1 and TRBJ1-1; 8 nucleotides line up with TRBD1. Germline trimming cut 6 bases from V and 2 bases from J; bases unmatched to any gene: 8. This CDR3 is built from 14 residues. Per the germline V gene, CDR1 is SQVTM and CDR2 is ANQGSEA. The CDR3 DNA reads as TGCAGCGTCGACCGGACAGGGTCTAACACTGAAGCTTTCTTT. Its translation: CSVDRTGSNTEAFF.

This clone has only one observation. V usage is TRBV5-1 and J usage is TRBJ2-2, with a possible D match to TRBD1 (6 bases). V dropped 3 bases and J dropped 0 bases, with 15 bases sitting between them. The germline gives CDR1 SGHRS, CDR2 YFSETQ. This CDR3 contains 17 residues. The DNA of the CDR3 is TGCGCCAGCAGCTGGGGGCCGGAGCTGGCGAACACCGGGGAGCTGTTTTTT. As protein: CASSWGPELANTGELFF. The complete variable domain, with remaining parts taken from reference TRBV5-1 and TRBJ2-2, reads KAGVTQTPRYLIKTRGQQVTLSCSPISGHRSVSWYQQTPGQGLQFLFEYFSETQRNKGNFPGRFSGRQFSNSRSEMNVSTLELGDSALYLCASSWGPELANTGELFFGEGSRLTVL.

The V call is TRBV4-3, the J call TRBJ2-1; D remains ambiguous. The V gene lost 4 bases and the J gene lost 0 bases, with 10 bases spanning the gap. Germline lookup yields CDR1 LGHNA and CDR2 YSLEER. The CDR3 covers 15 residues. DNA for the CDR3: TGCGCCAGCAGCCGAGTCCTAAGCTCCTACAATGAGCAGTTCTTC. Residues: CASSRVLSSYNEQFF.